Each of the 24 T cell receptor beta chains below was sequenced from the same sample in a study of shared clonotypes between healthy human individuals. Generated by immunoSEQ multiplex PCR, the TCRdb table keeps only in-frame clones and is missing some. Found here are about 1.5 million clones, around 98% of them singletons; the top ten hold 0.4% to 0.45%. Sequenced input: naive CD4+ T cells sorted from blood. The subset was: CD45RA+ positively selected. The origin of the receptors is a young man in good health.

The J gene is TRBJ2-5, the V gene TRBV28, with TRBD2 identical over 7 bases. The V gene's germline CDR1 is MDHEN and CDR2 SYDVKM. The CDR3 totals 15 residues. The V segment lost 3 bases and the J segment 0 bases; nucleotides outside the gene matches: 4. CDR3 protein: CASSFGGSYQETQYF. The CDR3 nucleotides are TGTGCCAGCAGTTTCGGCGGGAGCTACCAAGAGACCCAGTACTTC.

The chain recombines TRBV19 with TRBJ2-4; D gene ambiguous. The V gene lost 4 bases and the J gene lost 8 bases, with 6 bases spanning the gap. The germline V gene encodes CDR1 LNHDA and CDR2 SQIVND (reference sequence). The CDR3 contains 11 residues. In DNA form, the CDR3 reads TGTGCCAGTAGTAGTAGAGACATTCAGTACTTC. The encoded protein is CASSSRDIQYF.

Concerning this clone itself: The same CDR3 also results from other DNA sequences found in this sample. The V gene is TRBV6-5, the J gene TRBJ2-7, with D uncertain. V lost 4 bases, J lost 2 bases, and 3 bases lay in between. CDR3 size: 11 residues. CDR1 is MNHEY and CDR2 is SVGAGI in the germline V gene. The DNA of the CDR3 is TGTGCCAGCAGTTCGACCTACGAGCAGTACTTC. Amino acid sequence: CASSSTYEQYF.

This rearrangement joins TRBV19 to TRBJ1-5; no firm D call. V lost 0 bases, J lost 6 bases, and 6 bases lay in between. This CDR3 has 13 amino acids. Germline lookup yields CDR1 LNHDA and CDR2 SQIVND (reference sequence). The CDR3 is CASSIEVRQPQHF. The CDR3 DNA sequence: TGTGCCAGTAGTATAGAGGTCCGTCAGCCCCAGCATTTT.

The J gene is TRBJ2-1, the V gene TRBV5-1; 12 bases fit TRBD2. Trimming removed 1 base from V and 8 bases from J; junction bases left unmatched: 4. Germline loops: CDR1 SGHRS, CDR2 YFSETQ. This CDR3 contains 15 residues. This CDR3 reads CASSLTTSGSDEQFF. CDR3 DNA: TGCGCCAGCAGCTTGACGACTAGCGGGAGCGATGAGCAGTTCTTC.

V is TRBV29-1 and J is TRBJ2-5, with a possible D match to TRBD1 (7 bases). CDR3 length: 13 residues. V shed 3 bases and J shed 6 bases, with 14 bases lying between them. Germline loops: CDR1 SQVTM, CDR2 ANQGSEA. CDR3 residues: CSVEHRGGKTQYF. The CDR3 bases are TGCAGCGTTGAGCACAGGGGCGGGAAGACCCAGTACTTC.

The CDR3 reads CASSATFSGSYSSYNEQFF. The CDR3 nucleotides are TGTGCCAGTAGTGCGACTTTTAGCGGGAGCTATAGCTCCTACAATGAGCAGTTCTTC. The rearrangement links TRBV19 to TRBJ2-1; 9 nucleotides match TRBD2. V trimming: 5 bases; J trimming: 0 bases; junction bases outside the gene matches: 14. Germline loops: CDR1 LNHDA, CDR2 SQIVND (reference sequence). The CDR3 spans 19 residues.

This clone was seen just once. The V and J genes are TRBV9 and TRBJ2-3, with D perhaps being TRBD1 or TRBD2 (5 bases each). V dropped 4 bases and J dropped 5 bases, with 17 bases sitting between them. Germline loops: CDR1 SGDLS, CDR2 YYNGEE. This CDR3 region has 15 residues. DNA for the CDR3: TGTGCCAGCAGCCTACTCCCGGGACCTCTAGATACGCAGTATTTT. It is translated as CASSLLPGPLDTQYF. Together with reference TRBV9 and TRBJ2-3, the CDR3 gives the full variable domain: DSGVTQTPKHLITATGQRVTLRCSPRSGDLSVYWYQQSLDQGLQFLIQYYNGEERAKGNILERFSAQQFPDLHSELNLSSLELGDSALYFCASSLLPGPLDTQYFGPGTRLTVL.

The chain carries TRBV6-5 and TRBJ2-7; D is possibly TRBD2 (5 bases). Trimming shortened V by 5 bases and J by 6 bases, and 14 bases separated the two germline ends. Per the germline V gene, CDR1 is MNHEY and CDR2 is SVGAGI. CDR3 size: 13 residues. The CDR3 loop reads CASSGPGSGEQYF. The CDR3 DNA reads as TGTGCCAGCAGTGGCCCGGGATCTGGCGAGCAGTACTTC.

The rearrangement joins TRBV2 to TRBJ2-7; D is uncertain. This CDR3 is built from 14 residues. V was pared by 2 bases and J by 3 bases, with 11 bases between. Germline V gives CDR1 SNHLY, CDR2 FYNNEI. The CDR3 loop is CASSENGFGYEQYF. CDR3 nucleotides: TGTGCCAGCAGTGAAAACGGGTTCGGCTACGAGCAGTACTTC. The full variable domain, in which reference TRBV2 and TRBJ2-7 provide the parts outside the CDR3, is EPEVTQTPSHQVTQMGQEVILRCVPISNHLYFYWYRQILGQKVEFLVSFYNNEISEKSEIFDDQFSVERPDGSNFTLKIRSTKLEDSAMYFCASSENGFGYEQYFGPGTRLTVT.

The chain joins TRBV29-1 to TRBJ1-1, with D possibly matching TRBD1 (5 bases). The CDR3 is 13 residues long. With 8 bases removed from V and 0 bases from J, the gap between germline ends came to 13 bases. The germline V gene encodes CDR1 SQVTM and CDR2 ANQGSEA. CDR3 sequence reads: CSSRDRMNTEAFF. In nucleotides, the CDR3 is TGCAGCTCCCGGGACCGCATGAACACTGAAGCTTTCTTT.

This clone has just one count. The chain joins TRBV27 to TRBJ2-7, with a possible D match to TRBD1 (5 bases). The CDR3 has 15 residues. CDR1 and CDR2 from the germline V gene are MNHEY and SMNVEV (reference sequence). V was shortened by 4 bases and J by 3 bases, with 16 bases between the two germline ends. The DNA of the CDR3 is TGTGCCAGCAGTTCCTTCCGACAGATAGACTACGAGCAGTACTTC. As protein: CASSSFRQIDYEQYF.

The CDR3 DNA reads as TGTGCCAGCAGCTTACAGAGCTCCTACGAGCAGTACTTC. Translation gives CASSLQSSYEQYF. The rearrangement joins TRBV11-3 to TRBJ2-7; D gene uncertain. This CDR3 is 13 amino acids long. Germline V gene lookup returns CDR1 SGHNT and CDR2 YENEEA. Deletions cut 2 bases from V and 0 bases from J, with 5 bases between.

The rearrangement uses TRBV18 and TRBJ1-2; D is unclear. CDR1 is KGHSH, CDR2 LQKENI, per germline. The CDR3 consists of 12 residues. V was cut by 4 bases and J by 4 bases, with 7 bases left in between. The CDR3 nucleotides read TGTGCCAGCTCACAACAGAGCTATGGCTACACCTTC. Translation gives CASSQQSYGYTF.

The chain recombines TRBV5-1 with TRBJ2-3, with TRBD1 matching 8 bases. The CDR3 loop spans 15 amino acids. The V gene's germline CDR1 is SGHRS and CDR2 YFSETQ. Losses at the gene ends were 5 bases for V and 0 bases for J; bases not matched to a gene: 5. Written as DNA, the CDR3 is TGCGCCAGCAGGGCCGGGACAGGCAGCACAGATACGCAGTATTTT. Amino acids: CASRAGTGSTDTQYF.

The CDR3 is CASSRDSGNNYGYTF. The CDR3 bases are TGCGCCAGCAGTCGGGACAGCGGCAATAACTATGGCTACACCTTC. The gene calls are TRBV5-1 and TRBJ1-2; 7 bases are shared with TRBD1. This CDR3 is 15 amino acids long. The V segment lost 5 bases and the J segment 1 base; nucleotides outside the gene matches: 8. Germline CDR1 reads SGHRS; CDR2 reads YFSETQ. Complete variable domain (other parts from reference TRBV5-1 and TRBJ1-2): KAGVTQTPRYLIKTRGQQVTLSCSPISGHRSVSWYQQTPGQGLQFLFEYFSETQRNKGNFPGRFSGRQFSNSRSEMNVSTLELGDSALYLCASSRDSGNNYGYTFGSGTRLTVV.

V usage is TRBV4-2 and J usage is TRBJ2-3, with 8 nucleotides matching TRBD1. CDR3 length: 16 residues. Germline CDR1 reads LGHNA; CDR2 reads YNFKEQ. Losses at the gene ends were 6 bases for V and 3 bases for J; bases not matched to a gene: 11. CDR3 region: CASSQAHRGETDTQYF. The CDR3 region has the DNA TGTGCCAGCAGTCAGGCTCACAGGGGGGAGACAGATACGCAGTATTTT.

The chain carries TRBV20-1 and TRBJ2-1, with D maybe TRBD2 (6 bases). CDR1 and CDR2 (germline): DFQATT, SNEGSKA (reference sequence). Deletions cut 3 bases from V and 10 bases from J, with 10 bases between. The CDR3 contains 11 residues. The CDR3 DNA follows: TGCAGTGCTAGCCGACGGGGGGAGCAGTTCTTC. It encodes CSASRRGEQFF.

V usage is TRBV7-9 and J usage is TRBJ1-2; D ambiguous. Germline V CDR1 and CDR2: SEHNR, FQNEAQ (reference sequence). The CDR3 loop spans 13 amino acids. The V and J ends lost 8 bases and 4 bases respectively, with 14 bases between them. The CDR3 sequence is CASGDDVGYGYTF. The CDR3 bases are TGTGCCAGCGGGGATGATGTTGGCTATGGCTACACCTTC.

The V gene is TRBV27, the J gene TRBJ2-1, with D perhaps matching TRBD1 (6 bases). Germline-derived CDR1 and CDR2 are MNHEY and SMNVEV (reference sequence). V was trimmed by 5 bases and J by 14 bases, leaving 16 bases between them. This CDR3 is built from 12 residues. The CDR3 nucleotides read TGTGCCAGCAGTACCCTTAGGGACACGGAGTTCTTC. Amino acids: CASSTLRDTEFF.

The chain couples TRBV11-2 to TRBJ2-5, with 8 bases fitting TRBD1. Germline loops: CDR1 SGHAT, CDR2 FQNNGV. The V segment lost 6 bases and the J segment 2 bases; nucleotides outside the gene matches: 11. The CDR3 is 16 amino acids. The chain's CDR3 is CASSPSTGGWQETQYF. In nucleotides, the CDR3 is TGTGCCAGCAGTCCCTCTACAGGGGGATGGCAAGAGACCCAGTACTTC.

V usage is TRBV19 and J usage is TRBJ2-1, with 10 nucleotides matching TRBD2. The trim removed 4 bases at V and 4 bases at J, leaving 10 bases unmatched. Germline lookup yields CDR1 LNHDA and CDR2 SQIVND (reference sequence). This CDR3 region has 17 residues. CDR3: CASSSRPLAGIYNEQFF. The CDR3 DNA reads as TGTGCCAGTAGTAGCCGCCCACTAGCGGGGATTTACAATGAGCAGTTCTTC.

In this sample, this clone turned up once. The sample contains more than one DNA sequence encoding this CDR3. This chain connects TRBV5-1 to TRBJ2-3; unclear D gene. This CDR3 has 14 amino acids. Germline V gene data show CDR1 as SGHRS and CDR2 as YFSETQ. The V end was cut by 0 bases, the J end by 0 bases, with 5 bases between. The CDR3, as DNA: TGCGCCAGCAGCTTGGTGGCTAGCACAGATACGCAGTATTTT. Translation: CASSLVASTDTQYF. Variable domain in full (rest from reference TRBV5-1 and TRBJ2-3): KAGVTQTPRYLIKTRGQQVTLSCSPISGHRSVSWYQQTPGQGLQFLFEYFSETQRNKGNFPGRFSGRQFSNSRSEMNVSTLELGDSALYLCASSLVASTDTQYFGPGTRLTVL.

The chain employs TRBV5-1 and TRBJ1-3; D call uncertain. Trimming left V 7 bases short and J 0 bases short, with 8 bases between. Per germline, CDR1 SGHRS and CDR2 YFSETQ. The CDR3 is 13 residues long. The CDR3 DNA is TGCGCCAGCGCGACTTACTCTGGAAACACCATATATTTT. This codes for CASATYSGNTIYF.